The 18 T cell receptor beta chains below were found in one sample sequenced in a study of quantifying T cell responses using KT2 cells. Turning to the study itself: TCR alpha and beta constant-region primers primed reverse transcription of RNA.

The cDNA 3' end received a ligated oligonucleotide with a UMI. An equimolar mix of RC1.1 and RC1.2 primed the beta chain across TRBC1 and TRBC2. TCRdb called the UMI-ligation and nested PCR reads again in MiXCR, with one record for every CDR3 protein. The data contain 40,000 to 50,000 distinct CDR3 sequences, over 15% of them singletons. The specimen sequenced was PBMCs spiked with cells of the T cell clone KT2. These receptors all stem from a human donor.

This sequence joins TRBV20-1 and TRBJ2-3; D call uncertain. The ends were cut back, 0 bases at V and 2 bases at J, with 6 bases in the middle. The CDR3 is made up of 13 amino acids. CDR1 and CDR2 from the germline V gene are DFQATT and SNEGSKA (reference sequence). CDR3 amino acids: CSARDPPTDTQYF. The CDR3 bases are TGCAGTGCTAGAGATCCCCCCACAGATACGCAGTATTTT.

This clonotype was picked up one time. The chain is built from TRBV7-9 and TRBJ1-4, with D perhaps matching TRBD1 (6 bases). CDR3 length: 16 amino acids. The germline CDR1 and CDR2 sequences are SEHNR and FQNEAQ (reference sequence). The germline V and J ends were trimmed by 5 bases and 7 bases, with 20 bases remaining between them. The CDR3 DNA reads TGTGCCAGCAGCCAAATACTAAGGACAGCCGGTGAAAAACTGTTTTTT. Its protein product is CASSQILRTAGEKLFF.

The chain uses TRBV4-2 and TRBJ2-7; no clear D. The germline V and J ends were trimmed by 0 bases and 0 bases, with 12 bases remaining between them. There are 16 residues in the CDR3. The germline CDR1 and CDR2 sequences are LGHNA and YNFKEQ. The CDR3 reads CASSQDFGRNSYEQYF. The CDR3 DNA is TGTGCCAGCAGCCAAGATTTCGGTCGGAACTCCTACGAGCAGTACTTC.

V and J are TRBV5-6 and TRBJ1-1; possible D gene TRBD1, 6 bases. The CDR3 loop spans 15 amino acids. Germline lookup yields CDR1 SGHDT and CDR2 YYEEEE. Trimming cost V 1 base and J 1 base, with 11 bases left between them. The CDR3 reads CASSLQGRTNTEAFF. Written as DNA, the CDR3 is TGTGCCAGCAGCTTGCAGGGGCGAACGAACACTGAAGCTTTCTTT. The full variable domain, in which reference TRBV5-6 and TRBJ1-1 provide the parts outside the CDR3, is DAGVTQSPTHLIKTRGQQVTLRCSPKSGHDTVSWYQQALGQGPQFIFQYYEEEERQRGNFPDRFSGHQFPNYSSELNVNALLLGDSALYLCASSLQGRTNTEAFFGQGTRLTVV.

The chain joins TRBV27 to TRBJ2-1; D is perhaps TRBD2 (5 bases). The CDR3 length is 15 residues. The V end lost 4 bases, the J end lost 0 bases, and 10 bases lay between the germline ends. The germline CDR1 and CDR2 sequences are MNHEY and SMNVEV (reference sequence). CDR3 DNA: TGTGCCAGCAGTTCAAGCGGAAACTCCTACAATGAGCAGTTCTTC. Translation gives CASSSSGNSYNEQFF.

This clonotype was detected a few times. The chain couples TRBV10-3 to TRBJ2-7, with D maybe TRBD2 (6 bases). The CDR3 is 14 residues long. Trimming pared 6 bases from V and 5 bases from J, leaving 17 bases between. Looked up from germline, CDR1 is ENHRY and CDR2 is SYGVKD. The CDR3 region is CAISARGTDDEQYF. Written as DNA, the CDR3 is TGTGCCATCAGCGCACGCGGGACGGACGACGAGCAGTACTTC.

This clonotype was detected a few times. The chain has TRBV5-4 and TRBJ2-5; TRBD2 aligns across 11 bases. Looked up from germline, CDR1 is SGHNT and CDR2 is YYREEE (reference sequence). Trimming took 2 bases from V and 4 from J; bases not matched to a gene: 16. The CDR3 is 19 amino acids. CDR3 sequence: CASSFSATSGVRVGETQYF. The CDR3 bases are TGTGCCAGCAGCTTCTCCGCGACTAGCGGGGTGAGAGTAGGAGAGACCCAGTACTTC. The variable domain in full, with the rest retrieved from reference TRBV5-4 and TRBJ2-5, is ETGVTQSPTHLIKTRGQQVTLRCSSQSGHNTVSWYQQALGQGPQFIFQYYREEENGRGNFPPRFSGLQFPNYSSELNVNALELDDSALYLCASSFSATSGVRVGETQYFGPGTRLLVL.

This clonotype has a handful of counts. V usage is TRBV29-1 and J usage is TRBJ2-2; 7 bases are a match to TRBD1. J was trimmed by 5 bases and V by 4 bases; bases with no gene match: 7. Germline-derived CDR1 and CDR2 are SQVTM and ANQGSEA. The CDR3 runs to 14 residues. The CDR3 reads CSVAPTGSTGELFF. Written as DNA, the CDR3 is TGCAGCGTTGCCCCGACAGGGAGTACCGGGGAGCTGTTTTTT.

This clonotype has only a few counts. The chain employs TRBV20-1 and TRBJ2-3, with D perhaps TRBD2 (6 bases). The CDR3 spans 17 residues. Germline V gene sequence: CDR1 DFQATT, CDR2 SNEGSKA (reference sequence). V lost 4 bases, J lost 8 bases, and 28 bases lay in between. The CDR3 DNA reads TGCAGTGCTAATGGGGTGAGGAGGGATGGGCCAACGGGTACGCAGTATTTT. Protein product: CSANGVRRDGPTGTQYF.

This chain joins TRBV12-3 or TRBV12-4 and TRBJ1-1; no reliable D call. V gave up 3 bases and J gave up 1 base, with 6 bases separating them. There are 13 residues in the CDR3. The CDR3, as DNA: TGTGCCAGCAGTTTGGCGGAGAACACTGAAGCTTTCTTT. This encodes CASSLAENTEAFF.

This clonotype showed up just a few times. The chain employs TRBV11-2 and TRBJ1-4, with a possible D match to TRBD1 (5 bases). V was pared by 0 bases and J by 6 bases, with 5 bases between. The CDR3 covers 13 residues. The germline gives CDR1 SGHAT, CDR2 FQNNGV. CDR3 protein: CASSLDRDEKLFF. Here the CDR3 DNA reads TGTGCCAGCAGCTTAGACAGGGATGAAAAACTGTTTTTT.

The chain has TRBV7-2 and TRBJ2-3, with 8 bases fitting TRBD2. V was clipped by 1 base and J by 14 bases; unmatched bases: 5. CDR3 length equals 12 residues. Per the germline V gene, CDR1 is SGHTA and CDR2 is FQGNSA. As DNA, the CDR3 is TGTGCCAGCAGCTTAGGGGTCCGGGAGGGGTATTTT. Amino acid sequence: CASSLGVREGYF.

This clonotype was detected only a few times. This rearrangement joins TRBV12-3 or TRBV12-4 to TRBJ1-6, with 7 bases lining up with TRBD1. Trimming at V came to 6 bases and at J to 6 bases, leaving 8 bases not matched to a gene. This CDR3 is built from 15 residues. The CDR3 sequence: CASRSQGLSNSPLHF. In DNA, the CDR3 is TGTGCCAGCAGGTCACAGGGGCTATCTAATTCACCCCTCCACTTT.

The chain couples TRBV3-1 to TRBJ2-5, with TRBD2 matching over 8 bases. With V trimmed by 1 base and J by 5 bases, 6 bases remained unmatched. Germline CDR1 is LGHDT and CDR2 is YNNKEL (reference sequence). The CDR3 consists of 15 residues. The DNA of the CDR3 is TGTGCCAGCAGCCAAGTAGATCCTAGCGGGGAGACCCAGTACTTC. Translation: CASSQVDPSGETQYF.

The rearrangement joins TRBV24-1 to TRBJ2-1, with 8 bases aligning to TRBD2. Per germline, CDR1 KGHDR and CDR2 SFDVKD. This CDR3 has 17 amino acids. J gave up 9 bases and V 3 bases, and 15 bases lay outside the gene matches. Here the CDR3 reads CATSDRDFTGLAGEQFF. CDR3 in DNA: TGTGCCACCAGTGATCGGGATTTTACAGGGCTAGCGGGTGAGCAGTTCTTC.

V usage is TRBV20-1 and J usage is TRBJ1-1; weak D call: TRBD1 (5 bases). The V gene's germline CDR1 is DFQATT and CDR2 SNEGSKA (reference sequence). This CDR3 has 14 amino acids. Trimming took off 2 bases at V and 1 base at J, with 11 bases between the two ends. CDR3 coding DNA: TGCAGTGCTAGAAGACAGCAACAGAACACTGAAGCTTTCTTT. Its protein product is CSARRQQQNTEAFF.

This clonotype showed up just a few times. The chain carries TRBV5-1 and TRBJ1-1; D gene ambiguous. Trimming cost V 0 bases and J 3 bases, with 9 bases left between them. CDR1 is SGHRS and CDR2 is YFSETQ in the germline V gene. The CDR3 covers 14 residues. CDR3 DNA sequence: TGCGCCAGCAGCTTGGGCGGACCCTACACTGAAGCTTTCTTT. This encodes CASSLGGPYTEAFF. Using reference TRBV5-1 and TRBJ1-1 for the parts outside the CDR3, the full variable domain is KAGVTQTPRYLIKTRGQQVTLSCSPISGHRSVSWYQQTPGQGLQFLFEYFSETQRNKGNFPGRFSGRQFSNSRSEMNVSTLELGDSALYLCASSLGGPYTEAFFGQGTRLTVV.

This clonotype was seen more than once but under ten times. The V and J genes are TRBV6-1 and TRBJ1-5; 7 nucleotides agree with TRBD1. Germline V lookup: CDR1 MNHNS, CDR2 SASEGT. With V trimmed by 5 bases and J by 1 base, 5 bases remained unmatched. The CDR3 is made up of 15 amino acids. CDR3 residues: CASSNTGESNQPQHF. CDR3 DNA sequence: TGTGCCAGCAGTAATACAGGGGAGAGCAATCAGCCCCAGCATTTT.